The 14 T cell receptor beta chains listed next were all sequenced from one sample in a study of shared clonotypes between healthy human individuals. CD8 cells regarded as naive lacked CD45RO, were positively chosen for CCR7, and omitted terminally differentiated effector memory CD45RA+ cells. Produced via immunoSEQ multiplex PCR; TCRdb's table is partial and in-frame only. The profile shows roughly 2,000,000 clones, just under 95% of them singletons. The sample consisted of naive CD8+ T cells sorted from blood. All receptors come from a young man in good health.

The CDR3 DNA reads TGTGCCAGCAGTCCCGAGCGGAGACAAGAGACCCAGTACTTC. Translation: CASSPERRQETQYF. The rearrangement links TRBV7-9 to TRBJ2-5; possibly TRBD2 for D (5 bases). Per the germline V gene, CDR1 is SEHNR and CDR2 is FQNEAQ (reference sequence). Trimming took 6 bases from V and 2 from J, leaving 13 bases between them. CDR3 size: 14 residues.

This sequence joins TRBV27 and TRBJ2-7; TRBD1 is a possible D gene (5 bases). Trimming left V 0 bases short and J 3 bases short, with 12 bases between. The CDR3 has 15 residues. Germline loops: CDR1 MNHEY, CDR2 SMNVEV (reference sequence). This CDR3 is CASSLSATANYEQYF. The CDR3 nucleotides are TGTGCCAGCAGTTTATCGGCGACAGCGAACTACGAGCAGTACTTC.

This chain uses TRBV2 with TRBJ2-2; the D gene is possibly TRBD2 (5 bases). This CDR3 is built from 14 residues. The germline gives CDR1 SNHLY, CDR2 FYNNEI. The V gene lost 4 bases and the J gene lost 3 bases, with 9 bases spanning the gap. In nucleotides, the CDR3 is TGTGCCAGCAGTGGTCGGGGAGACACCGGGGAGCTGTTTTTT. Protein: CASSGRGDTGELFF. Full variable domain (remainder filled in from reference TRBV2 and TRBJ2-2): EPEVTQTPSHQVTQMGQEVILRCVPISNHLYFYWYRQILGQKVEFLVSFYNNEISEKSEIFDDQFSVERPDGSNFTLKIRSTKLEDSAMYFCASSGRGDTGELFFGEGSRLTVL.

The rearrangement joins TRBV7-6 to TRBJ1-1, with TRBD1 matching over 7 bases. V lost 1 base and J lost 4; bases outside the gene matches: 12. Germline V gene sequence: CDR1 SGHVS, CDR2 FNYEAQ. The CDR3 contains 17 residues. The CDR3 reads CASSLVTSTGRGTEAFF. The CDR3, as DNA: TGTGCCAGCAGCTTAGTGACATCGACAGGGAGAGGCACTGAAGCTTTCTTT.

This clone was seen a single time. The chain carries TRBV10-2 and TRBJ1-1, with D maybe TRBD1 (6 bases). Germline CDR1 and CDR2: WSHSY and SAAADI. Trimming shortened V by 7 bases and J by 4 bases, and 13 bases separated the two germline ends. There are 13 residues in the CDR3. In DNA, the CDR3 is TGCGCCAGCACCCAGGACAGCCGCACTGAAGCTTTCTTT. Protein: CASTQDSRTEAFF.

The chain joins TRBV7-8 to TRBJ2-7, with 12 bases fitting TRBD2. V trimming: 5 bases; J trimming: 3 bases; junction bases outside the gene matches: 8. Germline V CDR1 and CDR2: SGHVS, FQNEAQ. The CDR3 contains 16 residues. This chain's CDR3 is CASSRLAGDGLYEQYF. DNA of the CDR3: TGTGCCAGCAGCCGACTAGCGGGGGACGGCCTCTACGAGCAGTACTTC.

The chain joins TRBV7-6 to TRBJ1-2; possible D gene TRBD1, 6 bases. The CDR3 is made up of 15 amino acids. V gave up 3 bases and J gave up 7 bases, with 18 bases separating them. Germline CDR1 SGHVS, CDR2 FNYEAQ. CDR3 sequence reads: CASSFLGAREGGYTF. Here the CDR3 DNA reads TGTGCCAGCAGCTTTTTGGGGGCCAGGGAGGGTGGCTACACCTTC.

The chain uses TRBV4-3 and TRBJ2-1; TRBD2 aligns across 10 bases. The J segment lost 3 bases and the V segment lost 0 bases, leaving 5 bases of the junction unmatched. CDR1 is LGHNA and CDR2 is YSLEER in the germline V gene. This CDR3 comprises 17 residues. CDR3: CASSQDPSGGLYNEQFF. DNA of the CDR3: TGCGCCAGCAGCCAAGACCCTAGCGGGGGCCTCTACAATGAGCAGTTCTTC.

This CDR3 is CASSFVETQYF. CDR3 in DNA: TGTGCCAGCAGCTTTGTGGAGACCCAGTACTTC. The chain employs TRBV7-2 and TRBJ2-5; no firm D call. V was pared by 3 bases and J by 5 bases, with 4 bases between. The germline gives CDR1 SGHTA, CDR2 FQGNSA. The CDR3 contains 11 residues.

Regarding this clone: Other DNA sequences in this specimen translate into the identical CDR3. The chain has TRBV28 and TRBJ1-1; D is unclear. From germline, CDR1 is MDHEN and CDR2 SYDVKM. The germline V and J ends were trimmed by 2 bases and 0 bases, with 10 bases remaining between them. The length of the CDR3 is 15 residues. The CDR3 sequence is CASSLPGGMNTEAFF. The CDR3, as DNA: TGTGCCAGCAGTTTACCGGGCGGGATGAACACTGAAGCTTTCTTT.

The chain is built from TRBV5-6 and TRBJ1-5; D may be TRBD1 (5 bases). Per germline, CDR1 SGHDT and CDR2 YYEEEE. Trimming shortened V by 2 bases and J by 2 bases, and 14 bases separated the two germline ends. The CDR3 runs 16 residues. The DNA for the CDR3 is TGTGCCAGCAGCTTCTTTGGAGGGACCGGCAATCAGCCCCAGCATTTT. This codes for CASSFFGGTGNQPQHF.

This clone was detected once. The J gene is TRBJ2-7, the V gene TRBV23-1, with no clear D. Being an ORF, TRBV23-1 has a function that is uncertain. V dropped 6 bases and J dropped 0 bases, with 15 bases sitting between them. CDR3 length equals 15 residues. In nucleotides, the CDR3 is TGCGCCAGCAGCCTCATCCGGGCGGTCTCCTACGAGCAGTACTTC. Translation gives CASSLIRAVSYEQYF.

The chain uses TRBV7-2 and TRBJ1-2; D uncertain. Germline V gene data show CDR1 as SGHTA and CDR2 as FQGNSA. The CDR3 sequence is 14 residues long. With 5 bases removed from V and 4 bases from J, the gap between germline ends came to 14 bases. The CDR3 sequence is CASSLIEGGYGYTF. The DNA of the CDR3 is TGTGCCAGCAGCCTGATTGAGGGAGGCTATGGCTACACCTTC.

The chain links TRBV6-5 to TRBJ2-7, with 8 positions matching TRBD2. Germline CDR1 is MNHEY and CDR2 is SVGAGI. Losses at the gene ends were 5 bases for V and 3 bases for J; bases not matched to a gene: 3. This CDR3 spans 13 amino acids. Here the CDR3 DNA reads TGTGCCAGCAGTGAGCGGGGGAGCTACGAGCAGTACTTC. This gives the protein CASSERGSYEQYF.